The table lists the clone carrying this T cell receptor (beta chain) with a few counts. The antigen remains undetermined. The record originates from a study of identical twins. Notes on the study in general: Insertions were reduced in abundant cord blood beta clonotypes but not in memory repertoires. Out-of-frame TCR alpha sharing observed in monozygotic twins exceeded model estimates. Low generation probability was overrepresented in out-of-frame alpha sequences shared by twins.

This CDR3 has 15 amino acids. V lost 5 bases, J lost 1 base, and 11 bases lay in between. TCRdb reprocessed the 5' RACE reads via MiXCR and lists one record per CDR3 protein. In the table there are a few hundred thousand distinct CDR3 sequences, 7% to 9.5% of which are singletons. What was sequenced was naive T cells sorted from blood. The source of this sequence is a woman aged 45-65 years in good health. The J gene is TRBJ1-4, the V gene TRBV12-3 or TRBV12-4; D is perhaps TRBD1 (5 bases). The CDR3 nucleotides read TGTGCCAGCAGTCCACTGGGGGGAACTAATGAAAAACTGTTTTTT. This gives the protein CASSPLGGTNEKLFF.